The sequence of this TCR beta chain was determined in a study of cytomegalovirus exposure and HLA in healthy donors. CDR1 and CDR2 from the germline V gene are LNHDA and SQIVND (reference sequence). CDR3 size: 13 residues. After removal of 7 bases from V and 3 bases from J, the junction contained 6 bases not matched to a gene. This clone was detected only a few times. Antigen specificity is unknown. Findings and caveats of the study: Rare sequences made up most TCRs, while some public TCRs were found in many donors. The investigators catalogued 160 or so TCR beta chains as cytomegalovirus-associated.

The PCR contained 60 Vbeta and 13 Jbeta primers. The table came from immunoSEQ multiplex PCR; TCRdb's copy has only in-frame clones and leaves some out. This repertoire shows more than 200,000 clones, 60% to 80% found once; its top ten account for 1.5% to 2%. The J gene is TRBJ2-7, the V gene TRBV19; 7 bases agree with TRBD2. The TCR comes from a male donor in good health and CMV-seronegative. Sequences were obtained from PBMCs. The CDR3 DNA reads as TGTGCCAGTACCCCTGGGGGGGTCTACGAGCAGTACTTC. Amino acids: CASTPGGVYEQYF.